Presented here are 16 T cell receptor beta chains from one specimen sequenced in a study of shared clonotypes between healthy human individuals. The data were produced by immunoSEQ multiplex PCR, yet TCRdb's version contains in-frame clones alone and is incomplete. The data contain a few million clones, just over 90% of them singletons. Sequences were obtained from naive CD4+ T cells from PBMCs. As to subset: CD45RA+ positively selected. The receptors originated from a man between 18 and 35 years old in good health. Some clones in this sample may be carry-over from other donors' samples.

The chain couples TRBV27 to TRBJ1-2; 9 bases line up with TRBD1. Germline values: CDR1 MNHEY, CDR2 SMNVEV (reference sequence). The V and J ends lost 6 bases and 8 bases, in that order; junction bases with no gene match: 7. The CDR3 loop spans 13 amino acids. In DNA, the CDR3 is TGTGCCAGCAGGGGACAGGGAATCTACGGCTACACCTTC. It yields the protein CASRGQGIYGYTF.

In the case of this clone: Other DNA sequences in the same sample also yield this CDR3. V and J are TRBV5-1 and TRBJ2-7; D unresolved. The V end lost 0 bases, the J end lost 1 base, and 5 bases lay between the germline ends. Per germline, CDR1 SGHRS and CDR2 YFSETQ. The CDR3 length is 13 residues. In nucleotides, the CDR3 is TGCGCCAGCAGCTTGGTCCTATCCTACGAGCAGTACTTC. Its protein product is CASSLVLSYEQYF.

Note on this clone: The same CDR3 is also encoded by other DNA sequences in this sample. The J gene is TRBJ2-5, the V gene TRBV28, with D perhaps TRBD2 (6 bases). CDR1 is MDHEN, CDR2 SYDVKM, per germline. The CDR3 is made up of 10 amino acids. V lost 11 bases to trimming and J lost 4 bases, with 8 bases between them. The CDR3 sequence: CASGGETQYF. As DNA, the CDR3 is TGTGCCTCCGGGGGAGAGACCCAGTACTTC.

Comments on this clone: Other DNA sequences in the sample encode the same CDR3. The gene calls are TRBV18 and TRBJ2-7, with TRBD2 as a possible D gene (5 bases). The V gene's germline CDR1 is KGHSH and CDR2 LQKENI. Trimming took 0 bases from V and 6 from J, leaving 9 bases between them. The CDR3 covers 13 residues. DNA for the CDR3: TGTGCCAGCTCACCACCGGACCGGGGCGAGCAGTACTTC. Protein: CASSPPDRGEQYF. Drawing the rest from reference TRBV18 and TRBJ2-7, the complete variable domain is NAGVMQNPRHLVRRRGQEARLRCSPMKGHSHVYWYRQLPEEGLKFMVYLQKENIIDESGMPKERFSAEFPKEGPSILRIQQVVRGDSAAYFCASSPPDRGEQYFGPGTRLTVT.

V gene TRBV28 combines with J gene TRBJ2-2, with TRBD2 matching over 11 bases. The CDR3 runs 19 residues. The V segment lost 0 bases and the J segment 3 bases; nucleotides outside the gene matches: 9. Germline assignment: CDR1 MDHEN and CDR2 SYDVKM. The CDR3 loop is CASSLWVGLAGGDTGELFF. CDR3 coding DNA: TGTGCCAGCAGTTTATGGGTAGGGCTAGCGGGAGGCGACACCGGGGAGCTGTTTTTT.

This clone appeared a single time. V is TRBV9 and J is TRBJ1-1; D call uncertain. Germline CDR1 is SGDLS and CDR2 is YYNGEE. This CDR3 has 15 amino acids. V lost 5 bases and J lost 0, with 14 bases in between. This CDR3 is CASRPAGEMNTEAFF. CDR3 DNA sequence: TGTGCCAGCAGGCCGGCAGGCGAGATGAACACTGAAGCTTTCTTT.

This chain connects TRBV29-1 to TRBJ1-1, with 9 bases that match TRBD1. The junction had 8 bases not matched to a gene; V was cut back by 6 bases and J by 3 bases. Per germline, CDR1 SQVTM and CDR2 ANQGSEA. The CDR3 loop spans 14 amino acids. CDR3 nucleotide sequence: TGCAGCGTAAAACAGGGGGCGGCGGACACTGAAGCTTTCTTT. Its translation: CSVKQGAADTEAFF.

This chain connects TRBV5-4 to TRBJ1-2; possibly TRBD1 for D (5 bases). Trimming removed 4 bases from V and 8 bases from J, with 18 bases in between. Looked up from germline, CDR1 is SGHNT and CDR2 is YYREEE (reference sequence). This CDR3 spans 14 amino acids. In DNA form, the CDR3 reads TGTGCCAGCAGCCCCAGGGTATCTCAGAAAGGCTACACCTTC. This codes for CASSPRVSQKGYTF.

The chain recombines TRBV2 with TRBJ1-5, with a tentative D call TRBD1 (6 bases). Trimming removed 7 bases from V and 2 bases from J, with 12 bases in between. The germline gives CDR1 SNHLY, CDR2 FYNNEI. This CDR3 region has 14 residues. The CDR3 coding sequence is TGTGCCAGCAACCCACAGGGTGGCAATCAGCCCCAGCATTTT. It specifies CASNPQGGNQPQHF.

CDR3 nucleotides: TGTGCCAGCAGCTCCGAAGGTCCGGCCTACAATGAGCAGTTCTTC. It is translated as CASSSEGPAYNEQFF. The rearrangement uses TRBV11-2 and TRBJ2-1; D gene ambiguous. In germline, CDR1 is SGHAT, CDR2 FQNNGV. CDR3 length: 15 amino acids. V was cut by 4 bases and J by 2 bases, with 12 bases left in between.

The chain links TRBV5-8 to TRBJ2-7; D remains ambiguous. CDR1 is SGHTS, CDR2 YDEGEE, per germline. Deletions cut 3 bases from V and 4 bases from J, with 11 bases between. CDR3 length equals 13 residues. CDR3 protein: CASSSQDVYEQYF. CDR3 sequence (DNA): TGTGCCAGCAGCTCCCAGGACGTGTACGAGCAGTACTTC.

The V call is TRBV10-3, the J call TRBJ1-2; 11 positions agree with TRBD1. The CDR3 has 15 amino acids. Germline V lookup: CDR1 ENHRY, CDR2 SYGVKD. J lost 7 bases, V lost 3 bases, and 7 bases had no gene match. The CDR3 coding sequence is TGTGCCATCAGTGATCACGGACAGGGGGCGTCTGGCTACACCTTC. Its protein is CAISDHGQGASGYTF.

In DNA, the CDR3 is TGTGCCAGCAGTTGGAGCGGACAACCCACAGATACGCAGTATTTT. It translates to CASSWSGQPTDTQYF. The chain carries TRBV6-5 and TRBJ2-3; TRBD1 or TRBD2 may be the D gene (5 bases each). CDR3 size: 15 residues. V was pared by 4 bases and J by 2 bases, with 13 bases between. Per the germline V gene, CDR1 is MNHEY and CDR2 is SVGAGI.

This sequence joins TRBV25-1 and TRBJ1-1; D perhaps matches TRBD1 (5 bases). CDR3 length: 12 residues. The germline CDR1 and CDR2 sequences are MGHDK and SYGVNS. The V end lost 7 bases, the J end lost 4 bases, and 10 bases lay between the germline ends. The CDR3 coding sequence is TGTGCCAGCATCGGGGGGATCACTGAAGCTTTCTTT. This encodes CASIGGITEAFF.

V and J are TRBV5-6 and TRBJ1-5, with D possibly matching TRBD1 (5 bases). The CDR3 covers 14 residues. Germline V CDR1 and CDR2: SGHDT, YYEEEE. The V and J ends lost 3 bases and 5 bases respectively, with 12 bases between them. CDR3 nucleotides: TGTGCCAGCAGCTCGGGACCGATGGATCAGCCCCAGCATTTT. It encodes CASSSGPMDQPQHF.

The J gene is TRBJ1-5, the V gene TRBV19; the D gene is possibly TRBD1 (5 bases). The CDR3 sequence is 17 residues long. In germline, CDR1 is LNHDA, CDR2 SQIVND (reference sequence). Deletions cut 1 base from V and 0 bases from J, with 13 bases between. The CDR3: CASSIGWGIYSNQPQHF. CDR3 nucleotide sequence: TGTGCCAGTAGTATAGGGTGGGGGATTTATAGCAATCAGCCCCAGCATTTT.